This TCR beta chain was identified during a study of graft-versus-host responses after intestinal transplantation. Study-wide context: All of the recipients had induction that used anti-thymocyte globulin, then tacrolimus and steroids for two to three years.

Looked up from germline, CDR1 is KGHSH and CDR2 is LQKENI. The CDR3 has 15 amino acids. V lost 3 bases and J lost 5, with 14 bases in between. Study-wide points: Early post-transplant HvG declines tracked with peak circulating GvH clone levels. The study found high graft-versus-host to host-versus-graft clonal ratios in allografts of patients with graft-donor T cell macrochimerism.

Turning to this clone: The antigen remains unidentified.

Only in-frame clones appear in the TCRdb table, and some are missing; sequencing was by immunoSEQ multiplex PCR. The data show around 67,000 clones, around 90% seen once. The genes are TRBV18 and TRBJ2-1, with D unresolved. The sequence derives from a human donor who was the organ donor for an intestinal transplant. The sequencing used unstimulated CD8+ T cells sorted from spleen or lymph node cells, collected before transplant. CDR3 in amino acids: CASSPTDTLDNEQFF. In DNA, the CDR3 is TGTGCCAGCTCACCCACAGACACTTTGGACAATGAGCAGTTCTTC.